The rows below give T cell receptor beta chains drawn from one sample of a study of technical replicates of blood from four donors. Repertoires were generated with immunoSEQ multiplex PCR, while TCRdb's copy carries only in-frame clones and drops some. The data show more than 75,000 clones, with 80% to 90% seen just once and roughly 4.4% held by the top ten. Sequenced material: PBMCs. Receptor source: a human donor in good health. Some clones in this sample may be carry-over from other donors' samples. Both conserved end residues are part of each CDR3. D genes are given only for firm matches. A clone size is listed for some rows: how often the clone was seen (once, few, many), or a class if it is expanded.

abundance | j_gene | v_gene | d_gene | CDR3aa | CDR3nt
- | TRBJ2-7 | TRBV11-2 | - | CASSLPSGSYEQYF | TGTGCCAGCAGCTTGCCATCCGGTTCCTACGAGCAGTACTTC
- | TRBJ2-6 | TRBV6-1 | TRBD1 | CASSARQGTGANVLTF | TGTGCCAGCAGTGCAAGACAGGGGACAGGGGCCAACGTCCTGACTTTC
- | TRBJ2-2 | TRBV7-9 | TRBD2 | CASSLASGRLTGELFF | TGTGCCAGCAGCCTAGCCAGCGGGAGGCTCACCGGGGAGCTGTTTTTT
- | TRBJ1-4 | TRBV7-9 | - | CASRGGLDEKLFF | TGTGCCAGCAGGGGAGGGCTAGATGAAAAACTGTTTTTT
- | TRBJ2-4 | TRBV7-2 | - | CASSLGGTAGGQNIQYF | TGTGCCAGCAGCTTAGGAGGGACTGCCGGAGGGCAAAACATTCAGTACTTC
- | TRBJ2-1 | TRBV11-3 | TRBD2 | CASSSGSGRSDEQFF | TGTGCCAGCTCGAGTGGGAGCGGGAGATCGGATGAGCAGTTCTTC
- | TRBJ2-1 | TRBV4-1 | TRBD2 | CASSSGLAGVHEQFF | TGCGCCAGCAGCTCGGGACTAGCGGGGGTTCATGAGCAGTTCTTC
- | TRBJ1-6 | TRBV7-2 | - | CASSFRDNSPLHF | TGTGCCAGCAGCTTCAGGGATAATTCACCCCTCCACTTT
- | TRBJ1-1 | TRBV14 | TRBD1 | CASSQGSSQGQAEAFF | TGTGCCAGCAGCCAAGGATCGTCCCAAGGACAGGCTGAAGCTTTCTTT
- | TRBJ2-6 | TRBV30 | TRBD2 | CAWRELAGLSGANVLTF | TGTGCCTGGAGAGAACTAGCGGGTCTCTCTGGGGCCAACGTCCTGACTTTC
- | TRBJ1-2 | TRBV6-6 | TRBD1 | CASSRTGEGGYTF | TGTGCCAGCAGCCGAACAGGGGAAGGTGGCTACACCTTC
- | TRBJ2-4 | TRBV2 | - | CASTGPDSGKNIQYF | TGTGCCAGCACCGGGCCCGATTCGGGGAAAAACATTCAGTACTTC
- | TRBJ2-7 | TRBV7-2 | TRBD2 | CASSFLAGSSYEQYF | TGTGCCAGCAGCTTTTTAGCGGGAAGCTCCTACGAGCAGTACTTC
- | TRBJ1-4 | TRBV11-3 | - | CASRRGRYSGEKLFF | TGTGCCAGCAGACGCGGCCGATACTCGGGGGAAAAACTGTTTTTT
- | TRBJ2-2 | TRBV11-3 | - | CASSLGGLNTGELFF | TGTGCCAGCAGCCTCGGCGGGTTGAACACCGGGGAGCTGTTTTTT
- | TRBJ1-4 | TRBV6-1 | - | CAPGRTRDEKLFF | TGTGCCCCCGGGCGGACACGGGATGAAAAACTGTTTTTT
- | TRBJ1-1 | TRBV29-1 | - | CSAQGGGRWNTEAFF | TGCAGCGCCCAAGGGGGGGGTAGATGGAACACTGAAGCTTTCTTT
- | TRBJ2-1 | TRBV7-2 | - | CASSSTPKTYNEQFF | TGTGCCAGCAGCTCAACTCCCAAGACATACAATGAGCAGTTCTTC
- | TRBJ2-7 | TRBV19 | TRBD1 | CASRSVGQGSYEQYF | TGTGCCAGTAGGTCGGTAGGACAGGGCTCCTACGAGCAGTACTTC
few | TRBJ2-7 | TRBV7-9 | TRBD1 | CASSFRRTGWGEQYF | TGTGCCAGCAGCTTTAGGAGGACAGGGTGGGGAGAGCAGTACTTC
- | TRBJ2-3 | TRBV7-8 | - | CASSPPQGKADTQYF | TGTGCCAGCAGCCCCCCCCAGGGGAAAGCAGATACGCAGTATTTT
- | TRBJ2-2 | TRBV5-1 | - | CASSLSGMNTGELFF | TGCGCCAGCAGCTTGTCAGGGATGAACACCGGGGAGCTGTTTTTT
- | TRBJ2-1 | TRBV7-8 | - | CASSLEPSLRVGYNEQFF | TGTGCCAGCAGCTTAGAACCATCCTTGCGGGTCGGGTACAATGAGCAGTTCTTC
- | TRBJ1-2 | TRBV7-2 | - | CASSLDPGGRDGYTF | TGTGCCAGCAGCTTAGACCCCGGGGGGCGGGATGGCTACACCTTC
- | TRBJ2-7 | TRBV4-1 | TRBD2 | CASSLGTSGSGYEQYF | TGCGCCAGCAGCCTCGGGACTAGCGGGAGCGGTTACGAGCAGTACTTC
- | TRBJ2-2 | TRBV9 | - | CASSVAGVGPGELFF | TGTGCCAGCAGCGTGGCAGGGGTTGGACCCGGGGAGCTGTTTTTT
- | TRBJ1-5 | TRBV27 | TRBD1 | CASSPVLRQGSYSNQPQHF | TGTGCCAGCAGTCCGGTTCTGAGACAGGGAAGTTATAGCAATCAGCCCCAGCATTTT
- | TRBJ2-1 | TRBV19 | - | CASRSVAGGDEQFF | TGTGCCAGTAGGTCGGTAGCCGGCGGGGATGAGCAGTTCTTC